A single sample gave rise to the 30 T cell receptor beta chains below, sequenced in a study of blood T cells in healthy people across ages. Alongside a J-beta primer mix, a sample-barcoded 5' primer served in a second PCR lasting roughly 7 to 11 cycles. TCRdb reprocessed the 5' RACE reads with MiXCR, giving one entry per CDR3 protein. The profile shows under 850,000 distinct CDR3 sequences, roughly 35% of them singletons. Sample: blood. Receptors were obtained from a man aged 18 to 35 in good health.

There are a few counts of this clonotype. The V gene is TRBV3-1, the J gene TRBJ1-1; D possibly corresponds to TRBD1 (5 bases). Trimming shortened V by 0 bases and J by 4 bases, and 12 bases separated the two germline ends. This CDR3 region has 15 residues. CDR1 LGHDT and CDR2 YNNKEL come from the germline V gene (reference sequence). CDR3 amino acids: CASSQDTWGFTEAFF. The CDR3 DNA is TGTGCCAGCAGCCAAGATACGTGGGGGTTCACTGAAGCTTTCTTT.

This chain joins TRBV9 and TRBJ2-5, with a possible D match to TRBD1 (5 bases). The CDR3 covers 13 residues. Per the germline V gene, CDR1 is SGDLS and CDR2 is YYNGEE. V lost 3 bases and J lost 13, with 19 bases in between. Here the CDR3 reads CASSGARKKQGYF. CDR3 DNA: TGTGCCAGCAGCGGAGCTAGGAAGAAGCAGGGGTACTTC. The full variable domain, in which reference TRBV9 and TRBJ2-5 provide the parts outside the CDR3, is DSGVTQTPKHLITATGQRVTLRCSPRSGDLSVYWYQQSLDQGLQFLIQYYNGEERAKGNILERFSAQQFPDLHSELNLSSLELGDSALYFCASSGARKKQGYFGPGTRLLVL.

Worth noting for this clonotype: A much larger clone sits a single nucleotide away, making a read error possible. The rearrangement links TRBV10-3 to TRBJ2-5; D tentatively reads TRBD1 or TRBD2 (5 bases each). Germline V gene data show CDR1 as ENHRY and CDR2 as SYGVKD. There are 12 residues in the CDR3. V lost 8 bases and J lost 7, with 14 bases in between. CDR3: CAIGGGRGTQYF. In DNA form, the CDR3 reads TGTGCCATCGGTGGGGGAAGAGGGACCCAGTACTTC.

The V and J genes are TRBV7-3 and TRBJ1-1; TRBD1 might be the D (5 bases). There are 16 residues in the CDR3. Trimming took off 7 bases at V and 2 bases at J, with 20 bases between the two ends. CDR1 SGHTA and CDR2 FQGTGA come from the germline V gene. CDR3 amino acids: CASTPGQGGRNTEAFF. CDR3 nucleotide sequence: TGTGCCAGCACCCCTGGGCAGGGAGGGAGAAACACTGAAGCTTTCTTT.

The chain carries TRBV7-2 and TRBJ2-5, with D perhaps assigned TRBD1 or TRBD2 (5 bases each). Deletions cut 4 bases from V and 11 bases from J, with 29 bases between. Germline V gene data show CDR1 as SGHTA and CDR2 as FQGNSA. The CDR3 runs 17 residues. As DNA, the CDR3 is TGTGCCAGCAGCTCGGGGACCACACAGCGAGGTTACAATGAGCAGTACTTC. Translation gives CASSSGTTQRGYNEQYF.

To note about this clonotype: A much bigger clone sits one base away, suggesting this may be a read error. The CDR3 loop is CASSPGGGVEQFF. In nucleotides, the CDR3 is TGTGCCAGCAGTCCCGGGGGGGGAGTTGAGCAGTTCTTC. The chain carries TRBV12-3 or TRBV12-4 and TRBJ2-1; 8 bases are a match to TRBD2. The CDR3 extends over 13 amino acids. J gave up 9 bases and V 5 bases, and 6 bases lay outside the gene matches.

This clonotype was observed a few times. The genes are TRBV5-4 and TRBJ1-6; D gene unclear. The CDR3 extends over 12 amino acids. From germline, CDR1 is SGHNT and CDR2 YYREEE (reference sequence). Between the trimmed V and J ends, which lost 4 bases and 8 bases, there was a span of 7 bases. Here the CDR3 DNA reads TGTGCCAGCAGCCTACAGTATTCACCCCTCCACTTT. Its protein product is CASSLQYSPLHF.

There are a few counts of this clonotype. The chain carries TRBV12-3 or TRBV12-4 and TRBJ2-5; 8 bases agree with TRBD1. The CDR3 has 14 amino acids. Unmatched junction bases numbered 7, after V lost 5 bases and J lost 5 bases. In DNA, the CDR3 is TGTGCCAGCAGTCGGGGGACAGGAGGGGAGACCCAGTACTTC. Amino acid sequence: CASSRGTGGETQYF.

Turning to this clonotype: This may arise from a read error, as a much more abundant clone is one base away. V gene TRBV29-1 combines with J gene TRBJ2-7; D possibly corresponds to TRBD2 (6 bases). The CDR3 is 15 residues long. Per germline, CDR1 SQVTM and CDR2 ANQGSEA. With 3 bases removed from V and 0 bases from J, the gap between germline ends came to 15 bases. DNA of the CDR3: TGCAGCGTTGACCGCGGGACTGGGAGCTCCTACGAGCAGTACTTC. Encoded protein: CSVDRGTGSSYEQYF.

This clonotype has just a few counts. The chain links TRBV12-3 or TRBV12-4 to TRBJ1-5, with D perhaps matching TRBD1 (5 bases). V lost 3 bases to trimming and J lost 6 bases, with 15 bases between them. The CDR3 length is 15 residues. For the CDR3, the DNA is TGTGCCAGCAGTTTCGATTCAGGGAGGGGTCAGCCCCAGCATTTT. This sequence encodes CASSFDSGRGQPQHF.

A word on this clonotype: The junction differs from germline at one of its ends, possibly a read error. The chain joins TRBV7-9 to TRBJ1-2; D perhaps matches TRBD1 (5 bases). CDR1 and CDR2 from the germline V gene are SEHNR and FQNEAQ (reference sequence). This CDR3 is 18 amino acids long. The CDR3 DNA is TGTGCCAGCAGCTTAGGTCACGTGGGACCGAGGAGGAACTATGACTACACCTTC. It codes for CASSLGHVGPRRNYDYTF. The variable domain in full, with the rest retrieved from reference TRBV7-9 and TRBJ1-2, is DTGVSQNPRHKITKRGQNVTFRCDPISEHNRLYWYRQTLGQGPEFLTYFQNEAQLEKSRLLSDRFSAERPKGSFSTLEIQRTEQGDSAMYLCASSLGHVGPRRNYDYTFGSGTRLTVV.

This clonotype was detected only once. The chain is built from TRBV7-2 and TRBJ2-3; 8 positions match TRBD1. The CDR3 has 15 amino acids. V shed 2 bases, J shed 1 base, and the junction held 2 bases outside the gene matches. The V gene's germline CDR1 is SGHTA and CDR2 FQGNSA. In DNA, the CDR3 is TGTGCCAGCAGCTTAAGGACAGGGCGCACAGATACGCAGTATTTT. The encoded protein is CASSLRTGRTDTQYF.

The chain links TRBV4-2 to TRBJ2-2; the match to TRBD2 covers 12 bases. The trim removed 3 bases at V and 7 bases at J, leaving 6 bases unmatched. This CDR3 spans 16 amino acids. Germline values: CDR1 LGHNA, CDR2 YNFKEQ. CDR3 bases: TGTGCCAGCAGCCACGCTAGCGGGGGGGCCCGCGGGGAGCTGTTTTTT. Protein product: CASSHASGGARGELFF.

This clonotype was recorded only once. V usage is TRBV10-3 and J usage is TRBJ1-1; 7 positions match TRBD1. With V trimmed by 7 bases and J by 3 bases, 2 bases remained unmatched. CDR3 length: 12 residues. Germline V gene data show CDR1 as ENHRY and CDR2 as SYGVKD. Written as DNA, the CDR3 is TGTGCCATCAACGACAGGGACACTGAAGCTTTCTTT. The encoded protein is CAINDRDTEAFF.

This clonotype was observed many times. This chain uses TRBV7-7 with TRBJ2-5, with TRBD2 matching 11 bases. The junction had 10 bases not matched to a gene; V was cut back by 5 bases and J by 2 bases. From germline, CDR1 is SSHAT and CDR2 FNYEAQ (reference sequence). This CDR3 spans 17 amino acids. CDR3 sequence reads: CASSDRPGTSGQETQYF. The CDR3 bases are TGTGCCAGCAGCGACCGGCCGGGGACTAGCGGTCAAGAGACCCAGTACTTC.

The chain employs TRBV6-2 or TRBV6-3 and TRBJ1-5; D might be TRBD1 (5 bases). V was shortened by 6 bases and J by 7 bases, with 13 bases between the two germline ends. Germline assignment: CDR1 MNHEY and CDR2 SVGEGT. CDR3 length equals 13 residues. CDR3 nucleotides: TGTGCCAGCAGACATCAGTGGGACCAGCCCCAGCATTTT. Protein: CASRHQWDQPQHF.

There are a few counts of this clonotype. The V gene is TRBV20-1, the J gene TRBJ1-1, with TRBD1 identical over 7 bases. The CDR3 has 14 amino acids. Germline V lookup: CDR1 DFQATT, CDR2 SNEGSKA (reference sequence). The V gene end was trimmed by 6 bases and the J gene end by 2 bases; junction bases not matched to a gene: 9. The CDR3 here is CSATSGQLNTEAFF. The DNA for the CDR3 is TGCAGTGCAACCTCGGGACAGCTCAACACTGAAGCTTTCTTT.

The chain combines TRBV28 with TRBJ2-1, with TRBD1 matching 9 bases. V shed 6 bases and J 4 bases; nucleotides not matched to a gene: 10. The CDR3 runs 16 residues. The germline V gene has CDR1 MDHEN and CDR2 SYDVKM. This CDR3 is CASRETGTGFYNEQFF. The CDR3 region has the DNA TGTGCCAGCAGAGAAACCGGGACAGGGTTTTACAATGAGCAGTTCTTC.

This clonotype appeared a few times. The chain is built from TRBV4-3 and TRBJ2-1, with TRBD2 as a possible D gene (5 bases). There are 13 residues in the CDR3. Per germline, CDR1 LGHNA and CDR2 YSLEER. Trimming removed 0 bases at V and 9 bases at J, with 9 bases between. The CDR3 loop reads CASSQEGRGEQFF. CDR3 DNA sequence: TGCGCCAGCAGCCAAGAGGGTCGGGGTGAGCAGTTCTTC.

In this sample, this clonotype turned up a few times. This chain connects TRBV7-2 to TRBJ1-2, with TRBD1 matching over 7 bases. Germline CDR1 and CDR2: SGHTA and FQGNSA. The V and J ends lost 5 bases and 1 base, in that order; junction bases with no gene match: 7. CDR3 length equals 15 residues. This CDR3 reads CASSRGTAFNYGYTF. CDR3 in DNA: TGTGCCAGCAGCAGAGGGACAGCATTTAACTATGGCTACACCTTC.

The genes are TRBV20-1 and TRBJ2-5, with D tentatively TRBD2 (6 bases). V shed 7 bases and J shed 3 bases, with 15 bases lying between them. The CDR3 totals 13 residues. Per the germline V gene, CDR1 is DFQATT and CDR2 is SNEGSKA (reference sequence). In nucleotides, the CDR3 is TGCAGTGGGGGGACTCTCCGTAAAGAGACCCAGTACTTC. Translated, it gives CSGGTLRKETQYF.

This clonotype was seen repeatedly, ten times or more. V usage is TRBV5-1 and J usage is TRBJ1-1; 8 bases are shared with TRBD1. The V gene end was trimmed by 4 bases and the J gene end by 0 bases; junction bases not matched to a gene: 2. The CDR3 extends over 14 amino acids. Looked up from germline, CDR1 is SGHRS and CDR2 is YFSETQ. This chain's CDR3 is CASSPGQVNTEAFF. The CDR3 nucleotides are TGCGCCAGCAGCCCGGGACAGGTGAACACTGAAGCTTTCTTT.

This chain connects TRBV6-5 to TRBJ1-3; 8 nucleotides line up with TRBD1. V shed 5 bases, J shed 1 base, and the junction held 7 bases outside the gene matches. Germline V gene lookup returns CDR1 MNHEY and CDR2 SVGAGI. CDR3 length: 16 amino acids. The CDR3 region is CASSRRQGNSGNTIYF. The CDR3 DNA is TGTGCCAGCAGTCGTCGACAGGGGAATTCTGGAAACACCATATATTTT.

In the case of this clonotype: This sequence may be a read error, since a much larger clone differs from it by one base. In nucleotides, the CDR3 is TGTGCCAGCAGTTATGGACAGGGGTCGAGGAATGAGCAGTACTTC. It encodes CASSYGQGSRNEQYF. The rearrangement joins TRBV12-3 or TRBV12-4 to TRBJ2-5, with 9 positions matching TRBD1. The V gene end was trimmed by 4 bases and the J gene end by 11 bases; junction bases not matched to a gene: 14. The CDR3 sequence is 15 residues long.

The chain recombines TRBV2 with TRBJ2-5; D is uncertain. The ends were cut back, 2 bases at V and 1 base at J, with 8 bases in the middle. Germline CDR1 and CDR2: SNHLY and FYNNEI. The CDR3 is 14 residues long. In nucleotides, the CDR3 is TGTGCCAGCAGTGAACGGACGGGCCAAGAGACCCAGTACTTC. Translated, it gives CASSERTGQETQYF.

The chain joins TRBV3-1 to TRBJ2-7; D is perhaps TRBD1 or TRBD2 (5 bases each). The germline gives CDR1 LGHDT, CDR2 YNNKEL (reference sequence). The ends were cut back, 1 base at V and 3 bases at J, with 13 bases in the middle. The CDR3 consists of 15 residues. In DNA form, the CDR3 reads TGTGCCAGCAGCCAAGCCGGCGAGGGGTACTACGAGCAGTACTTC. This sequence encodes CASSQAGEGYYEQYF.

This clonotype was counted between two and nine times. This rearrangement joins TRBV7-3 to TRBJ2-3; D uncertain. The V end was cut by 4 bases, the J end by 0 bases, with 17 bases between. Germline V lookup: CDR1 SGHTA, CDR2 FQGTGA. The CDR3 is 17 residues long. CDR3 region: CASSSPAESPSTDTQYF. CDR3 in DNA: TGTGCCAGCAGCTCGCCAGCCGAGTCGCCTAGCACAGATACGCAGTATTTT.

This clonotype was seen a few times. The chain is built from TRBV20-1 and TRBJ2-7; 7 bases fit TRBD1. CDR1 is DFQATT and CDR2 is SNEGSKA in the germline V gene (reference sequence). CDR3 length: 15 residues. With 0 bases clipped from V and 0 bases from J, the junction kept 5 bases outside the gene matches. DNA of the CDR3: TGCAGTGCTAGAGATTACGGGACAGACTCCTACGAGCAGTACTTC. Residues: CSARDYGTDSYEQYF.

V and J are TRBV28 and TRBJ2-1; either TRBD1 or TRBD2 may supply D (5 bases each). Germline V gene data show CDR1 as MDHEN and CDR2 as SYDVKM. Trimming removed 1 base from V and 9 bases from J, with 19 bases in between. This CDR3 is built from 16 residues. The CDR3 is CASSLYRLVGGGEQFF. For the CDR3, the DNA is TGTGCCAGCAGTTTATATCGGCTAGTTGGTGGGGGTGAGCAGTTCTTC.

This clonotype was seen repeatedly, ten times or more. This rearrangement joins TRBV7-3 to TRBJ2-1; a weak D match, TRBD2 (6 bases). The CDR3 consists of 14 residues. V was cut by 2 bases and J by 8 bases, with 13 bases left in between. Germline CDR1 is SGHTA and CDR2 is FQGTGA. This chain's CDR3 is CASSLSMGGDEQFF. The CDR3 nucleotides are TGTGCCAGCAGCTTATCAATGGGAGGCGATGAGCAGTTCTTC.